The 5 T cell receptor beta chains below all came from one sample that was sequenced in a study of blood T cell repertoires in COVID-19. Only in-frame clones appear in the TCRdb table, and some are missing; sequencing was by immunoSEQ multiplex PCR. The top ten clones hold about 3.5% of a sample with about 160,000 clones, approximately 86% of them seen once. What was sequenced was peripheral blood. The receptors originated from a man aged 65 to 79 with acute or convalescent COVID-19.

The V gene is TRBV7-2, the J gene TRBJ1-2, with D perhaps TRBD1 (5 bases). Between the trimmed V and J ends, which lost 0 bases and 4 bases, there was a span of 6 bases. CDR3 size: 13 residues. CDR1 and CDR2 (germline): SGHTA, FQGNSA. The CDR3 DNA is TGTGCCAGCAGCTTAGCACAGGTCTATGGCTACACCTTC. Translating it yields CASSLAQVYGYTF.

The chain is built from TRBV4-3 and TRBJ2-7, with 9 bases identical to TRBD2. Germline trimming cut 0 bases from V and 3 bases from J; bases unmatched to any gene: 12. Germline V gene data show CDR1 as LGHNA and CDR2 as YSLEER. The CDR3 totals 18 residues. The CDR3 here is CASSQEGVTSGLLYEQYF. Written as DNA, the CDR3 is TGCGCCAGCAGCCAAGAAGGGGTGACTAGCGGTTTACTCTACGAGCAGTACTTC.

This clone was detected only a few times. The J gene is TRBJ1-6, the V gene TRBV6-1, with unresolved D. This CDR3 has 12 amino acids. The germline CDR1 and CDR2 sequences are MNHNS and SASEGT. The V end lost 0 bases, the J end lost 15 bases, and 9 bases lay between the germline ends. CDR3 nucleotides: TGTGCCAGCAGTGAAGCGCTACAGCTCCTCCACTTT. It codes for CASSEALQLLHF.

In its sample, this clone was seen a few times. J is TRBJ2-1 and V is TRBV9, with D possibly TRBD2 on 6 matching bases. V was shortened by 0 bases and J by 4 bases, with 14 bases between the two germline ends. CDR3 length: 16 amino acids. Germline lookup yields CDR1 SGDLS and CDR2 YYNGEE. CDR3 region: CASSVVLGGAYNEQFF. CDR3 nucleotides: TGTGCCAGCAGCGTAGTGCTTGGCGGGGCTTACAATGAGCAGTTCTTC.

This rearrangement joins TRBV7-2 to TRBJ2-5, with a possible D match to TRBD2 (5 bases). In germline, CDR1 is SGHTA, CDR2 FQGNSA. V was pared by 2 bases and J by 3 bases, with 10 bases between. This CDR3 is built from 14 residues. CDR3 protein: CASSLYSGKETQYF. The CDR3 nucleotides are TGTGCCAGCAGCTTATACTCCGGGAAAGAGACCCAGTACTTC.